The present TCR beta chain was sequenced within a study of CD4+ T cells in melanoma. Overall study findings and caveats: Diverse differentiation states were reported for melanoma neoantigen-specific CD4+ T cells. CD8+ T cell, macrophage and B cell function reportedly correlated with neoantigen-specific CD4+ T cells.

In the case of this clone: Its target is not known.

Germline CDR1 and CDR2: MRHNA and SNTAGT. Germline trimming cut 0 bases from V and 6 bases from J; bases unmatched to any gene: 6. The CDR3 is 16 amino acids. Only in-frame clones appear in the TCRdb table, and some are missing; sequencing was by immunoSEQ multiplex PCR. This sample yields over 130,000 clones, of which approximately 91% are seen a single time; approximately 1.4% belongs to the top ten. This clonotype was obtained from a human donor with melanoma. The J gene is TRBJ2-3, the V gene TRBV6-4; 10 bases align to TRBD2. CDR3 coding DNA: TGTGCCAGCAGTGACTCGAGTCTAGCGGGGGCGGATACGCAGTATTTT. Amino acids: CASSDSSLAGADTQYF.